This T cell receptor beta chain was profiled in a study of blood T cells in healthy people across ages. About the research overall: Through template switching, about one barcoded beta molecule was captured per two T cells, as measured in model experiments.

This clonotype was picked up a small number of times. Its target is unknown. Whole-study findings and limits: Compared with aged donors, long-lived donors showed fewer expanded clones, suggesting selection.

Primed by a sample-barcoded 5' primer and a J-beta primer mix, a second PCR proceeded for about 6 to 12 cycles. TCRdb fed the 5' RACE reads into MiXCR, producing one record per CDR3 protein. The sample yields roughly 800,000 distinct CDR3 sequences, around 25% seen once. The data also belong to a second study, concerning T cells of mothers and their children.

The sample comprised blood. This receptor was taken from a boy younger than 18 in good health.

The CDR3 DNA reads TGCGCCAGCAGCCAAGATAGGAGTAGCAATCAGCCCCAGCATTTT. It yields the protein CASSQDRSSNQPQHF. The chain joins TRBV4-3 to TRBJ1-5; D call uncertain. Germline lookup yields CDR1 LGHNA and CDR2 YSLEER. V was shortened by 0 bases and J by 0 bases, with 6 bases between the two germline ends. The CDR3 spans 15 residues.